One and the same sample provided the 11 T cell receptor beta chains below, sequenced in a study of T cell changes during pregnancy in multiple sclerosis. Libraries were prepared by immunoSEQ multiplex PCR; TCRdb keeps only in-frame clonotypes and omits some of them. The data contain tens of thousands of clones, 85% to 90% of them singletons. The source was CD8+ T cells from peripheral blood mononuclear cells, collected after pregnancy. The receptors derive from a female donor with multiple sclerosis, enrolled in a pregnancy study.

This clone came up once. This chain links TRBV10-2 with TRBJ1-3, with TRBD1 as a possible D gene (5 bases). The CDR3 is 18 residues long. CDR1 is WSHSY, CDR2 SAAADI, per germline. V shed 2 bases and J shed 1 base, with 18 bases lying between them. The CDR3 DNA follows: TGCGCCAGCAGTGAGCACCCCACAGACAGTGTGTCTGGAAACACCATATATTTT. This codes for CASSEHPTDSVSGNTIYF.

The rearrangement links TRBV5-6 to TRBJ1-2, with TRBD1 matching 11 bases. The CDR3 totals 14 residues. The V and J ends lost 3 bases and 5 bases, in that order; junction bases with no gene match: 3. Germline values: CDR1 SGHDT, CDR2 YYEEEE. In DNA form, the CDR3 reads TGTGCCAGCAGCTACGGGACAGGGGGGTATGGCTACACCTTC. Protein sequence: CASSYGTGGYGYTF.

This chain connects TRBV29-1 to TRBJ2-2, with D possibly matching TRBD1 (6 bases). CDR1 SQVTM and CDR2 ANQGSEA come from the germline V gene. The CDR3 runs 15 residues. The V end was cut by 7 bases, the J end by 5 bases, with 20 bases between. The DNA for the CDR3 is TGCAGCGCCCAGGGACACCCAAAAGGGACCGGGGAGCTGTTTTTT. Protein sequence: CSAQGHPKGTGELFF.

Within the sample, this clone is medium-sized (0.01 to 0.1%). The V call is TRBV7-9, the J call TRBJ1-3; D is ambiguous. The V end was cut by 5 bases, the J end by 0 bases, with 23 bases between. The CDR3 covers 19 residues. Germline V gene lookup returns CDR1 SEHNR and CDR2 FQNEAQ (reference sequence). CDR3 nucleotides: TGTGCCAGCAGCCCCCGCCACTCCTTTTATTACTCCTCTGGAAACACCATATATTTT. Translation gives CASSPRHSFYYSSGNTIYF.

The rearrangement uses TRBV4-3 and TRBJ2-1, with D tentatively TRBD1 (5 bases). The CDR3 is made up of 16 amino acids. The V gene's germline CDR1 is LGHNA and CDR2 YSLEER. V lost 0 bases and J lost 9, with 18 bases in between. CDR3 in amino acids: CASSQEGRDRYGEQFF. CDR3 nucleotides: TGCGCCAGCAGCCAAGAGGGCAGGGATCGTTACGGTGAGCAGTTCTTC.

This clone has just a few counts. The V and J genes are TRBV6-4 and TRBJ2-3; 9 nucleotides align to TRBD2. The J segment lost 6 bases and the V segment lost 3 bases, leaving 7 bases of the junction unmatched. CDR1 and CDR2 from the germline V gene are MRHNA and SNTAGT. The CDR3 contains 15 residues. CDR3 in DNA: TGTGCCAGCAGTGAGGGTAGCGGGGGCGGGGATACGCAGTATTTT. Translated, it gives CASSEGSGGGDTQYF.

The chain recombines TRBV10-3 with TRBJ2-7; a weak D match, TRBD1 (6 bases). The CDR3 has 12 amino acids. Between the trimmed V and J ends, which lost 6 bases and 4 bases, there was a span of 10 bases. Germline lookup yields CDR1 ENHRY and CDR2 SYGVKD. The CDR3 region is CAIRTGTYEQYF. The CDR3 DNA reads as TGTGCCATCAGGACAGGTACTTACGAGCAGTACTTC.

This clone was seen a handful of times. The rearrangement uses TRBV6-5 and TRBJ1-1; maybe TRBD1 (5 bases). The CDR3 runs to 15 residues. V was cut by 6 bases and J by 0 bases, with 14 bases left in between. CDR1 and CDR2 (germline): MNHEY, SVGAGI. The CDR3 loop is CASRITDRLNTEAFF. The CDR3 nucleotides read TGTGCCAGCAGGATAACTGACAGATTGAACACTGAAGCTTTCTTT.

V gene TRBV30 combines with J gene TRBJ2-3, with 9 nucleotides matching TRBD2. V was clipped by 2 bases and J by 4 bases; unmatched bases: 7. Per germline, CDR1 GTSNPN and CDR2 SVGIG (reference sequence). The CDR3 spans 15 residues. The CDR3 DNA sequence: TGTGCCTGGAGTTGGGCGGGGGGGAGGTCAGATACGCAGTATTTT. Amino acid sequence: CAWSWAGGRSDTQYF.

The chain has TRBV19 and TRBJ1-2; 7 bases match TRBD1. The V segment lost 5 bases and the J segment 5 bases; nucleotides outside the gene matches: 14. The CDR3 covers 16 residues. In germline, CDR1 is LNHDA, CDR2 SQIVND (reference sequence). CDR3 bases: TGTGCCAGTAGTGAAACACTAACAGGGGCGGGATATGGCTACACCTTC. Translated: CASSETLTGAGYGYTF.

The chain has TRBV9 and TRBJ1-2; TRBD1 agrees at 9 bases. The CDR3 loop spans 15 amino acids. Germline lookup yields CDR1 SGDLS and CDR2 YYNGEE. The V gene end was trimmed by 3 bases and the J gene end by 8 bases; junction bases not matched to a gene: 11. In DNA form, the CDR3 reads TGTGCCAGCAGCGCACCGGGACAGGGTGCGAGCGGCTACACCTTC. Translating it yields CASSAPGQGASGYTF.